A selection of T cell receptor beta chains follows, all from one sample in a study of T cell responses to AZD1222 COVID-19 vaccine. Here immunoSEQ multiplex PCR was the method, and the copy in TCRdb shows in-frame clones only, minus some. There are 100,000 to 150,000 clones in the sample; roughly 90% occur only once, and under 3.5% lies in the top ten. Sequencing used peripheral blood, obtained on day 0 of AZD1222 vaccination. The receptors here all came from an adult in good health. CDR3s include the opening cysteine and the closing phenylalanine or tryptophan. The D gene is left open where the match is weak. Clone size appears in some rows only: once, few, many, or a class for an expanded clone.

v_gene	d_gene	abundance	j_gene	CDR3aa	CDR3nt
TRBV12-3/TRBV12-4	TRBD1	.	TRBJ1-1	CASSPTGALEAFF	TGTGCCAGCAGCCCTACAGGGGCGCTCGAAGCTTTCTTT
TRBV4-1	TRBD2	.	TRBJ2-5	CASSQGFGGGLSETQYF	TGCGCCAGCAGCCAAGGTTTTGGGGGGGGGTTATCAGAGACCCAGTACTTC
TRBV5-1	.	.	TRBJ2-2	CASSFGSEYTGELFF	TGCGCCAGCAGCTTTGGATCCGAGTACACCGGGGAGCTGTTTTTT
TRBV4-2	.	.	TRBJ2-2	CASSQESGSGNTGELFF	TGTGCCAGCAGCCAAGAGTCGGGTAGCGGTAACACCGGGGAGCTGTTTTTT
TRBV7-2	.	.	TRBJ2-2	CASSKGTAGELFF	TGTGCCAGCAGCAAAGGGACGGCCGGGGAGCTGTTTTTT
TRBV18	TRBD2	.	TRBJ2-1	CASSPPTSGPAEQFF	TGTGCCAGCTCACCACCGACTAGCGGACCTGCTGAGCAGTTCTTC
TRBV14	TRBD2	.	TRBJ2-7	CASSQVDSGIYEQYF	TGTGCCAGCAGCCAAGTCGATAGCGGGATCTACGAGCAGTACTTC
TRBV9	.	.	TRBJ2-2	CASSVGTSNTGELFF	TGTGCCAGCAGCGTTGGGACATCGAACACCGGGGAGCTGTTTTTT
TRBV19	.	.	TRBJ2-3	CASSIEVGFVTDTQYF	TGTGCCAGTAGTATTGAGGTGGGGTTTGTCACAGATACGCAGTATTTT
TRBV5-1	.	few	TRBJ1-1	CASRKQGGANTEAFF	TGCGCCAGCAGGAAACAGGGTGGGGCGAACACTGAAGCTTTCTTT
TRBV11-2	.	.	TRBJ1-1	CASSLAGEKTEAFF	TGTGCCAGCAGCTTAGCCGGGGAAAAGACTGAAGCTTTCTTT
TRBV4-2	.	once	TRBJ2-3	CASSQDGGTDTQYF	TGTGCCAGCAGCCAAGATGGGGGCACAGATACGCAGTATTTT
TRBV5-1	.	once	TRBJ2-5	CASSWTLDQETQYF	TGCGCCAGCAGCTGGACCCTGGACCAAGAGACCCAGTACTTC
TRBV29-1	TRBD1	few	TRBJ2-1	CSVATGAGNEQFF	TGCAGCGTTGCTACAGGGGCTGGCAATGAGCAGTTCTTC
TRBV4-2	.	.	TRBJ2-2	CASSQDPGAGELFF	TGTGCCAGCAGCCAAGATCCGGGGGCCGGGGAGCTGTTTTTT
TRBV24-1	TRBD1	.	TRBJ2-5	CATSSRDRDLQYF	TGTGCCACCAGTTCCCGGGACAGGGACCTCCAGTACTTC
TRBV12-3/TRBV12-4	.	.	TRBJ2-1	CASSFGWAIEQFF	TGTGCCAGCAGTTTCGGGTGGGCTATCGAGCAGTTCTTC
TRBV2	.	.	TRBJ2-2	CASSDGTGGTGELFF	TGTGCCAGCAGTGATGGGACTGGGGGGACCGGGGAGCTGTTTTTT
TRBV5-1	TRBD1	.	TRBJ1-2	CASSFGQGGEGYGYTF	TGCGCCAGCAGCTTCGGACAGGGAGGAGAAGGATATGGCTACACCTTC
TRBV4-2	.	.	TRBJ1-4	CASSQARDEKLFF	TGTGCCAGCAGCCAAGCCCGCGATGAAAAACTGTTTTTT
TRBV2	TRBD2	.	TRBJ2-3	CATHAGGYSNTQYF	TGTGCCACACACGCGGGGGGGTACTCAAATACGCAGTATTTT
TRBV6-5	.	.	TRBJ2-5	CASSYSKRRGQETQYF	TGTGCCAGCAGTTACTCGAAGAGGCGGGGACAAGAGACCCAGTACTTC
TRBV19	.	.	TRBJ2-1	CASSGNRDSYNEQFF	TGTGCCAGTAGTGGGAACCGGGACTCTTACAATGAGCAGTTCTTC
TRBV7-9	TRBD2	.	TRBJ2-1	CASSSPGGGYNEQFF	TGTGCCAGCAGCTCCCCTGGCGGGGGTTACAATGAGCAGTTCTTC
TRBV18	.	.	TRBJ1-1	CASSPKKGTLGSFF	TGTGCCAGCTCACCCAAGAAGGGAACACTGGGCTCTTTCTTT
TRBV6-5	.	.	TRBJ2-1	CASSYNNEQFF	TGTGCCAGCAGTTACAACAATGAGCAGTTCTTC
TRBV30	.	.	TRBJ1-1	CAWMGETEAFF	TGTGCCTGGATGGGAGAAACTGAAGCTTTCTTT
TRBV7-9	TRBD1	.	TRBJ1-4	CATQTPGGPEKLFF	TGTGCCACCCAAACCCCAGGGGGTCCTGAAAAACTGTTTTTT
TRBV27	.	.	TRBJ2-7	CASIGGAYEQYF	TGTGCCAGCATAGGGGGGGCCTACGAGCAGTACTTC
TRBV24-1	TRBD2	.	TRBJ2-3	CATSETLAGTQYF	TGTGCCACCAGTGAGACGCTAGCGGGCACGCAGTATTTT
TRBV10-1	.	.	TRBJ1-3	CASSRGISGNTIYF	TGCGCCAGCAGCCGGGGGATCTCTGGAAACACCATATATTTT
TRBV25-1	TRBD2	.	TRBJ2-5	CASSASGREETQYF	TGTGCCAGCAGTGCTAGCGGGAGGGAAGAGACCCAGTACTTC
TRBV3-1/TRBV3-2	.	.	TRBJ2-3	CASSSRGTDTQYF	TGTGCCAGCAGCTCTCGAGGGACAGATACGCAGTATTTT
TRBV7-2	.	.	TRBJ1-4	CASSRGASEKLFF	TGTGCCAGCAGTAGGGGGGCGAGTGAAAAACTGTTTTTT
TRBV15	TRBD2	once	TRBJ2-7	CATSSGGLAGSYEQYF	TGTGCCACCAGCAGCGGCGGACTAGCGGGATCCTACGAGCAGTACTTC
TRBV11-3	TRBD1	.	TRBJ2-1	CASSLRPGQGYNEQFF	TGTGCCAGCAGCTTAAGGCCGGGACAGGGGTACAATGAGCAGTTCTTC
TRBV5-5	TRBD2	.	TRBJ2-7	CASSLTPWTSGASYEQYF	TGTGCCAGCAGCTTAACACCGTGGACTAGCGGGGCCTCCTACGAGCAGTACTTC
TRBV7-2	TRBD1	.	TRBJ2-1	CASSLGQGAHYEQFF	TGTGCCAGCAGCTTAGGGCAGGGGGCGCACTATGAGCAGTTCTTC
TRBV16	.	few	TRBJ1-5	CASSQSTLGEPQHF	TGTGCCAGCAGCCAATCTACGCTGGGAGAGCCCCAGCATTTT
TRBV27	.	.	TRBJ1-5	CASSPLGRGIGNQPQHF	TGTGCCAGCAGTCCTCTCGGACGGGGGATCGGGAATCAGCCCCAGCATTTT
TRBV5-1	TRBD2	.	TRBJ2-7	CASNPGLAGDYEQYF	TGCGCCAGTAACCCGGGACTAGCGGGAGACTACGAGCAGTACTTC
TRBV30	.	few	TRBJ1-5	CAWSPSNQPQHF	TGTGCCTGGAGTCCGAGCAATCAGCCCCAGCATTTT